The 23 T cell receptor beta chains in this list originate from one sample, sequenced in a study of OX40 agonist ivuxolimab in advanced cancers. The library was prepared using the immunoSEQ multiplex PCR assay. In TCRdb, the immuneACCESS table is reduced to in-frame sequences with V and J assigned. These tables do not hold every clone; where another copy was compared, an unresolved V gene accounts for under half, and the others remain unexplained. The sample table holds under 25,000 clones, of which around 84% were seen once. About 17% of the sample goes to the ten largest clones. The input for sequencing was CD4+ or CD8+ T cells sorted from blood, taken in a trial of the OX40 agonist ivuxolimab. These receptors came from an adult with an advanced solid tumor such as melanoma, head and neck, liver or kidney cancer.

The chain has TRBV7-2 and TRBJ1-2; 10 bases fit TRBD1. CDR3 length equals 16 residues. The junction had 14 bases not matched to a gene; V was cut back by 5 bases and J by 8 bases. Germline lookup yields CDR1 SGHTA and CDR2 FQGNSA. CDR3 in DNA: TGTGCCAGCAGCCTAGGCTGGCGACAGGGGGCGGGAGGCTACACCTTC. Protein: CASSLGWRQGAGGYTF.

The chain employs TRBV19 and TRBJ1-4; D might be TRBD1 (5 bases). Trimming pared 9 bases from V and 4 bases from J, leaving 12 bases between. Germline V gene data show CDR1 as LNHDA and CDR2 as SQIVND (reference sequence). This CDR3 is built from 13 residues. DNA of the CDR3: TGTGCCAGGACGGGGCGGAATAATGAAAAACTGTTTTTT. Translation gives CARTGRNNEKLFF.

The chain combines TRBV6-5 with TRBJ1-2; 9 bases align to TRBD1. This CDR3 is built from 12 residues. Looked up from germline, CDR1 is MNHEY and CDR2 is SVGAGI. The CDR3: CGSGQGPYGYTF. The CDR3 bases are TGTGGTTCGGGACAGGGACCTTATGGCTACACCTTC.

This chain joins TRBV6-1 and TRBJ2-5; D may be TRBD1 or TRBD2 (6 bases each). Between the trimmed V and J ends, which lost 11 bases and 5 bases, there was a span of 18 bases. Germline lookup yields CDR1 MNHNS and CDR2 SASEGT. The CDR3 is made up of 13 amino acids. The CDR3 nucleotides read TGTGCCGGCCGGTCGGGGGCGGGGGAGACCCAGTACTTC. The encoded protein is CAGRSGAGETQYF.

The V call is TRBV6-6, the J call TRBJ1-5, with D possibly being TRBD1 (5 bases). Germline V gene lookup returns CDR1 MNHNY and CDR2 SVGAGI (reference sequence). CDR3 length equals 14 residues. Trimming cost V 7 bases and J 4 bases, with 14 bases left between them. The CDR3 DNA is TGTGCCAGCACCTCGGGGTGGGGGAATCAGCCCCAGCATTTT. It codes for CASTSGWGNQPQHF.

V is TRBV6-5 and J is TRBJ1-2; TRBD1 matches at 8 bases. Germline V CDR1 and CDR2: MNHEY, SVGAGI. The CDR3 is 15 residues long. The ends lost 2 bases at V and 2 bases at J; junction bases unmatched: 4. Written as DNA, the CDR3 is TGTGCCAGCAGTTACCGGCAGGGGGCAAACTATGGCTACACCTTC. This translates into CASSYRQGANYGYTF.

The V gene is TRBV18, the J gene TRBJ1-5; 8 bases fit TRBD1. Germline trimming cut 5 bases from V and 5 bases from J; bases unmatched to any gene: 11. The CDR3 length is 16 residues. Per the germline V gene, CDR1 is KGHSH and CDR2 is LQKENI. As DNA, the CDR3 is TGTGCCAGCTCATCCGGGACAGGTGGGGTAGATCAGCCCCAGCATTTT. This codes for CASSSGTGGVDQPQHF.

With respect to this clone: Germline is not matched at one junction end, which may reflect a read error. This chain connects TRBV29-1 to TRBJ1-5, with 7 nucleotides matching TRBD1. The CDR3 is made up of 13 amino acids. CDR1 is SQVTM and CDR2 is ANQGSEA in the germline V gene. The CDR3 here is CSGGGGYNQPQHF. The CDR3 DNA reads TGCAGCGGAGGGGGCGGTTACAATCAGCCTCAGCATTTT.

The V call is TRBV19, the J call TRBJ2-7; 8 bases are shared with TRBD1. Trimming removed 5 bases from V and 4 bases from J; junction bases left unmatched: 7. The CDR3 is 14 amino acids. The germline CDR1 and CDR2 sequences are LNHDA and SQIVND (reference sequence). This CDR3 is CASSLRTGRYEQYF. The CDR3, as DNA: TGTGCCAGTAGTCTTAGGACAGGGAGGTACGAGCAGTACTTC.

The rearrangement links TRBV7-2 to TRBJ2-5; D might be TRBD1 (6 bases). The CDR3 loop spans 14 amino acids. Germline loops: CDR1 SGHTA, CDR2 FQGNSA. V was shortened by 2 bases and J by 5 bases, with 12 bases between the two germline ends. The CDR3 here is CASSLNRVGETQYF. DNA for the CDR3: TGTGCCAGCAGCTTAAACAGGGTGGGCGAGACCCAGTACTTC.

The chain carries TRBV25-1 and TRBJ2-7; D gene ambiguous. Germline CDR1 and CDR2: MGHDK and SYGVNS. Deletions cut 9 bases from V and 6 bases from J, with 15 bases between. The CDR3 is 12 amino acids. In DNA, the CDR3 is TGTGCCAGTGGCCGCGTTTGGGGCGAGCAGTACTTC. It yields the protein CASGRVWGEQYF.

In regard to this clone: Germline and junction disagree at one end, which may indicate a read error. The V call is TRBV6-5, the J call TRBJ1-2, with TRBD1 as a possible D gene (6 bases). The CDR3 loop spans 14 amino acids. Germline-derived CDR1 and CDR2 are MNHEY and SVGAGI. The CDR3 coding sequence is TGTGCCAGCAGTGACTCCTGGGGGGCAGGAGGCTACACCTTC. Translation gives CASSDSWGAGGYTF.

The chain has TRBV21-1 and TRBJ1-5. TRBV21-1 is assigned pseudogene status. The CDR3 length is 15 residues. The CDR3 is CASSLFRVSNQPQHF. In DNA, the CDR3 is TGTGCCAGCAGCCTGTTTAGGGTTAGCAATCAGCCCCAGCATTTT.

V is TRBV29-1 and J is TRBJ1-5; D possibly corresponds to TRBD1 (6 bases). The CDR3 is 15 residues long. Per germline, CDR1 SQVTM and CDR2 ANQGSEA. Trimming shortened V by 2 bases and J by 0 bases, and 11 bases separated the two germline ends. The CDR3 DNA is TGCAGCGTTGAATGGGGGCCTGGTAGCAATCAGCCCCAGCATTTT. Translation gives CSVEWGPGSNQPQHF.

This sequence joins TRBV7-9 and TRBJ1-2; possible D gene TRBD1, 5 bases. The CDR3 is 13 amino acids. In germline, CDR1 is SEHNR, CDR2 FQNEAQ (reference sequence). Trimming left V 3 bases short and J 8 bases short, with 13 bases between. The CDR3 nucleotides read TGTGCCAGCAGCTTCGACAGCGGAGGAGGCTACACCTTC. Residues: CASSFDSGGGYTF. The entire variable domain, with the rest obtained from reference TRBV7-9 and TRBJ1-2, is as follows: DTGVSQNPRHKITKRGQNVTFRCDPISEHNRLYWYRQTLGQGPEFLTYFQNEAQLEKSRLLSDRFSAERPKGSFSTLEIQRTEQGDSAMYLCASSFDSGGGYTFGSGTRLTVV.

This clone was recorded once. The CDR3 coding sequence is TGTGCCAGCAGCTTAGAGGTGGTAGATACCTACGAGCAGTACTTC. Protein product: CASSLEVVDTYEQYF. This chain uses TRBV7-6 with TRBJ2-7; D is uncertain. This CDR3 contains 15 residues. The V end lost 1 base, the J end lost 2 bases, and 12 bases lay between the germline ends. The germline gives CDR1 SGHVS, CDR2 FNYEAQ.

DNA of the CDR3: TGTGCCAGCAGGCTTCAAAGCCGGAACACTGAAGCTTTCTTT. The encoded protein is CASRLQSRNTEAFF. This sequence joins TRBV27 and TRBJ1-1; D is undetermined. V shed 6 bases and J shed 1 base, with 12 bases lying between them. The germline CDR1 and CDR2 sequences are MNHEY and SMNVEV (reference sequence). The CDR3 covers 14 residues.

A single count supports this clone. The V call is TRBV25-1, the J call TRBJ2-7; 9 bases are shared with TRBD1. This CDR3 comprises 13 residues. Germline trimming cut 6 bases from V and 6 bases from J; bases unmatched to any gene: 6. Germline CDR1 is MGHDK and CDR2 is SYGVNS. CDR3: CASSRTGAGEQYF. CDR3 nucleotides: TGTGCCAGCAGCCGGACAGGGGCAGGCGAGCAGTACTTC.

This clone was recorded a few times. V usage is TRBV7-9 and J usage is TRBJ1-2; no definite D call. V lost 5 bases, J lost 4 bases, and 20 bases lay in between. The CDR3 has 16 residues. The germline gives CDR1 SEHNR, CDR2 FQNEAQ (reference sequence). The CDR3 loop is CASSGSGRSSTYGYTF. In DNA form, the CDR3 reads TGTGCCAGCAGCGGCTCAGGTCGATCTTCGACCTATGGCTACACCTTC.

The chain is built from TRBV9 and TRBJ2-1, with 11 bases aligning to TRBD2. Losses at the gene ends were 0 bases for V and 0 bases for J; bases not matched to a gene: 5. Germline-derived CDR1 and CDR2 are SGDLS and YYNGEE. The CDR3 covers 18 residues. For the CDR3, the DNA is TGTGCCAGCAGCGTAGAACCTAGCGGGGGGAGCTCCTACAATGAGCAGTTCTTC. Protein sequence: CASSVEPSGGSSYNEQFF.

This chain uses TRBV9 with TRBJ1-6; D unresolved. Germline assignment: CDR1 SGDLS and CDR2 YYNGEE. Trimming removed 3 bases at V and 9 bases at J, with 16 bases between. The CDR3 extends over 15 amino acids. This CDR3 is CASSGEDGAPSPLHF. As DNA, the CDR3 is TGTGCCAGCAGCGGAGAGGACGGAGCCCCTTCACCCCTCCACTTT.

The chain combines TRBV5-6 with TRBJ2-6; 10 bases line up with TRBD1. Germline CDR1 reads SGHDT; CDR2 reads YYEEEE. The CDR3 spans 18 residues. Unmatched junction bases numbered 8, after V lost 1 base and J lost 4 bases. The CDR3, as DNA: TGTGCCAGCAGCTTGTCCGGGACAGGGGCGCTAGGGGCCAACGTCCTGACTTTC. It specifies CASSLSGTGALGANVLTF.

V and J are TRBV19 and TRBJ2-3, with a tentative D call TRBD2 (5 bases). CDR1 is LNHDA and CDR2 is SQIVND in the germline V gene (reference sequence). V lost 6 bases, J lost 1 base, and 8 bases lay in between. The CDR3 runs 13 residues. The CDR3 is CASRKGGTDTQYF. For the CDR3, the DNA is TGTGCCAGTAGGAAGGGAGGCACAGATACGCAGTATTTT.